The entry below describes one T cell receptor beta chain. Its antigen is currently not known. No clone much larger than this one lies a single base away; base qualities are absent. The immunoSEQ Assay, a bias-controlled multiplex PCR, was used to amplify TCRbeta CDR3 regions from genomic DNA. The paper's data handling went like this. The number of nucleated cells in each sample was estimated by amplification of reference gene primers within the assay. To quantify the absolute abundance of each unique TCRbeta CDR3 rearrangement, sequence reads were collapsed and filtered. Productive Simpson clonality was computed per sample as the square root of Simpson's diversity index over productive rearrangements. Entries here come from immuneACCESS through TCRdb and include only in-frame sequences with V and J called. Some clones fail to appear in such tables; in the studies checked, an unresolved V gene covers under half of the shortfall, and the cause of the remainder is unknown. That table furnishes V, J and clone size, whereas the DNA furnished D and trimming. Counted in this sample were 250,000 to 350,000 clones; around 90% of them appeared once. The ten largest clones represent 0.85% to 0.95% of the sample.

These data originate in a study of blood T cell repertoires in COVID-19 (TCRdb year 2020). Broadly, across the study: Samples covering the acute and convalescent phases of COVID-19 were provided by collaborators in the United States, Italy and Spain. Samples were obtained from the ongoing ImmuneRACE study (first 160 participants) and from some 1,300 subjects provided by 6 global collaborators. The prospective study material was composed of cDNA or gDNA derived from T cells, B-cell-depleted T cells, or PBMCs. HLA class I and class II types, where available, came from metadata supplied by the sample provider rather than from assay-based typing. Subjects who had been exposed to COVID-19, were actively infected with it, or had recovered from it provided the deeply sampled blood TCRbeta repertoires that made up the dataset. The repertoires were released in a freely available public database intended as a resource for research on the immune response to SARS-CoV-2. A de-identified subject ID, COVID-19 status, age in years and sex were almost always included in the sample metadata.

Samples from volunteer blood donors who had recovered from COVID-19 were contributed by a second Seattle source. The collaborating institutions used their own protocols to collect whole blood in K2EDTA tubes. For TCRbeta analysis, collaborators shipped samples as frozen whole blood, isolated PBMCs, or DNA extracted from either of those sample types. The paper's findings and limits, for the study overall: The amount of clinical and demographic metadata varied by source and participant and was provided uncurated.

The sequencing input was peripheral blood. The clonotype was recovered from a woman between 40 and 50 years old who had recovered from COVID-19.

The encoded CDR3 is CASRVLAGSYEQYF. The nucleotide sequence is given as TGTGCCAGCAGAGTACTAGCGGGATCATACGAGCAGTACTTC. The V gene is TRBV27 and the J gene is TRBJ2-7, with 10 bases in between that match TRBD2. The CDR3 numbers 14 residues from cysteine through phenylalanine. Only the CDR3 region is kept as DNA, spanning 42 bases read in frame from base 1. Here V drops 6 bases and J drops 4 bases, and the junction holds 6 bases not matched to any gene. CDR1 MNHEY and CDR2 SMNVEV are derived from the germline V gene (reference sequence).